This T cell receptor (beta chain) comes out of a study of breast tumors, draining lymph nodes, adjacent tissues. TCRdb re-called the multiplex PCR reads through MiXCR, storing one row per CDR3 protein. The data show around 250,000 distinct CDR3 sequences, 34% seen once. Axillary draining lymph nodes of breast cancer patients supplied the node samples. This clonotype was recorded at least ten times. Its antigen is not known. General study findings and limits: That most tumor T cells come from lymph nodes remained unproven. Most tumor T cells seemingly derive from lymph node, then expand in tumor.

Germline CDR1 MGHRA, CDR2 YSYEKL. This CDR3 spans 13 amino acids. Trimming removed 8 bases from V and 5 bases from J, with 12 bases in between. Sequencing used axillary lymph node tissue. This receptor was obtained from a female donor with breast cancer. Some clones in this sample may be carry-over from other donors' samples. The J gene is TRBJ1-4, the V gene TRBV4-1; D unresolved. CDR3 sequence (DNA): TGCGCCAGCGGTCGGCTACGGAATGAAAAACTGTTTTTT. Translation: CASGRLRNEKLFF.